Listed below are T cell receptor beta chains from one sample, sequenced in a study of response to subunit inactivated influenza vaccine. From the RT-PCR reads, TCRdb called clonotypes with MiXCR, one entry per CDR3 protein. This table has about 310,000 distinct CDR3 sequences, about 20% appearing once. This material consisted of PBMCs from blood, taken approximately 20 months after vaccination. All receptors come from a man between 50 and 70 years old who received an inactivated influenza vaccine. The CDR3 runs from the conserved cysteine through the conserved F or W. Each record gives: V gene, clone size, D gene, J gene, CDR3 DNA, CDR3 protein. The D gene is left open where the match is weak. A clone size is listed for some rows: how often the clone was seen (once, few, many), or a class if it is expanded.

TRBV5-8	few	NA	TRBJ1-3	TGTGCCAGCGCGCAAGGGAACTCTGGAAACACCATATATTTT	CASAQGNSGNTIYF
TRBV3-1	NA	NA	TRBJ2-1	TGTGCCAGCAGCCAAGTCAGGAACAATGAGCAGTTCTTC	CASSQVRNNEQFF
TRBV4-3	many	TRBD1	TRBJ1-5	TGCGCCAGCAGCCCGGACAGGGGTCTTCACAATCAGCCCCAGCATTTT	CASSPDRGLHNQPQHF
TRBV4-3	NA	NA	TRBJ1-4	TGCGCCAGCAAGTACGGCCAGGGTAGTGAAAAACTGTTTTTT	CASKYGQGSEKLFF
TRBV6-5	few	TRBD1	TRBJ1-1	TGTGCCAGCAGTTACTCATCGAACAGGGGGACTGAAGCTTTCTTT	CASSYSSNRGTEAFF
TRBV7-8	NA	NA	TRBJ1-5	TGTGCCAGCAGCTTTGGCTCGGTCGGGGAGGGCAATCAGCCCCAGCATTTT	CASSFGSVGEGNQPQHF
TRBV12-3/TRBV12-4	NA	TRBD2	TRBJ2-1	TGTGCCAGCAGCCCAACGCGGCGGGAGAACTACAATGAGCAGTTCTTC	CASSPTRRENYNEQFF
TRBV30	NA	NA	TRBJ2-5	TGTGCCTGGAGTGGAAGACGGACTTTTTTACAAGAGACCCAGTACTTC	CAWSGRRTFLQETQYF
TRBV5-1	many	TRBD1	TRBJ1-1	TGCGCCAGCAGCTTGCCGACAAAAACCGGGACAGGGGGCGGAAGGACTGAAGCTTTCTTT	CASSLPTKTGTGGGRTEAFF
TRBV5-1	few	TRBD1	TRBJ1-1	TGCGCCAGCAGCTTGGCCTCAACAGGGGGAAACACTGAAGCTTTCTTT	CASSLASTGGNTEAFF
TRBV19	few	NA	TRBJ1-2	TGTGCCAGTAGTAGCGCCCCCTCTAACTATGGCTACACCTTC	CASSSAPSNYGYTF
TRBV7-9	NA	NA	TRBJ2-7	TGTGCCAGCAGAAACAGTGAGGGGACCTACGAGCAGTACTTC	CASRNSEGTYEQYF
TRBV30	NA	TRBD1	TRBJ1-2	TGTGCCTGGAGGAGGACAGGAACACATGGCTACACCTTC	CAWRRTGTHGYTF
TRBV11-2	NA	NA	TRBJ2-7	TGTGCCAGCGGCCCCACGGGTGGCGGTTCCTACGAGCAGTACTTC	CASGPTGGGSYEQYF
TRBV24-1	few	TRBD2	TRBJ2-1	TGTGCCACCAGTCCTAGCGGGAGGAATGAGCAGTTCTTC	CATSPSGRNEQFF
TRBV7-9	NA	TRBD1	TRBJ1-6	TGTGCCAGCAGCTCCCACGGACAGGGTGTAGAGAATTCACCCCTCCACTTT	CASSSHGQGVENSPLHF
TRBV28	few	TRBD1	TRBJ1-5	TGTGCCAGCATGGGGACAGGGTGGAATCAGCCCCAGCATTTT	CASMGTGWNQPQHF
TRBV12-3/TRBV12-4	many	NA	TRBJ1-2	TGTGCCAGCAGTTTTCTGGGCGGTGGCTACACCTTC	CASSFLGGGYTF
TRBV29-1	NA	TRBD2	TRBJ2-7	TGCAGCGTTGTCGGACTAGCGGGACCTTACGAGCAGTACTTC	CSVVGLAGPYEQYF
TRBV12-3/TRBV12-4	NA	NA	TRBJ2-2	TGTGCCAGCAGTTCCACAAGGAACACCGGGGAGCTGTTTTTT	CASSSTRNTGELFF
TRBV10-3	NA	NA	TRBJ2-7	TGTGCCATCAGGGCTGCCTACGAGCAGTACTTC	CAIRAAYEQYF
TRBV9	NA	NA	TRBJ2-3	TGTGCCAGCAGCGTAGGTCAGGAAGGAGCGCAGTATTTT	CASSVGQEGAQYF